Below are 3 T cell receptor beta chains sequenced from a single sample in a study of T-cell memory formation after mild COVID-19. MiXCR was run by TCRdb on the 5' RACE reads, yielding one entry per CDR3 protein. The sample yields 390,000 or so distinct CDR3 sequences, 16% seen once. The source material was PBMCs or a T cell subset sorted from them (not recorded which). All receptors derive from a man aged 18 to 30 who had mild COVID-19 (a few samples of this study predate the infection). Cell type and time point are not known.

This clonotype was seen only a few times. This rearrangement joins TRBV6-2 or TRBV6-3 to TRBJ1-1; D gene unclear. Between the trimmed V and J ends, which lost 2 bases and 6 bases, there was a span of 13 bases. CDR3 size: 14 residues. In germline, CDR1 is MNHEY, CDR2 SVGEGT. The CDR3: CASSYRGVESEAFF. CDR3 DNA: TGTGCCAGCAGTTACCGGGGTGTAGAGTCTGAAGCTTTCTTT.

The chain has TRBV2 and TRBJ2-7; 9 bases agree with TRBD1. Per the germline V gene, CDR1 is SNHLY and CDR2 is FYNNEI. The J segment lost 9 bases and the V segment lost 7 bases, leaving 10 bases of the junction unmatched. The CDR3 has 13 residues. CDR3 sequence reads: CASKPGQGFGQYV. The CDR3 DNA sequence: TGTGCCAGCAAGCCGGGACAGGGTTTTGGGCAGTACGTC.

The genes are TRBV6-2 or TRBV6-3 and TRBJ1-5, with 7 bases fitting TRBD1. CDR1 is MNHEY, CDR2 SVGEGT, per germline. The CDR3 contains 17 residues. The trim removed 0 bases at V and 1 base at J, leaving 6 bases unmatched. The CDR3 nucleotides are TGTGCCAGCAGTTACTCGCCGAGGGACAGCAGCAATCAGCCCCAGCATTTT. This sequence encodes CASSYSPRDSSNQPQHF.